This TCR beta chain is from a study of immune evolution from preneoplasia to lung adenocarcinoma. Sequencing was performed with immunoSEQ multiplex PCR; in TCRdb, only in-frame clones are kept and a portion is missing. The table lists 2,000 to 2,500 clones, around four fifths of them singletons. Germline values: CDR1 LGHNA, CDR2 YSLEER. Germline trimming cut 4 bases from V and 12 bases from J; bases unmatched to any gene: 8. The CDR3 loop spans 12 amino acids. The chain combines TRBV4-3 with TRBJ1-2; TRBD1 matches at 7 bases. Sequenced sample: FFPE invasive lung adenocarcinoma tissue. The sequence derives from a person aged 60-79 years with invasive lung adenocarcinoma. CDR3 nucleotides: TGCGCCAGCAGCCGGGCTACAGGGGAACACACCTTC. Residues: CASSRATGEHTF.